This entry lists 29 T cell receptor beta chains sequenced from one sample in a study of blood T cell repertoires in COVID-19. The data were produced by immunoSEQ multiplex PCR, yet TCRdb's version contains in-frame clones alone and is incomplete. This sample has 150,000 to 180,000 clones, with about 83% found just once. Sequencing input: peripheral blood. The receptors shown here come from a woman aged 60-75 years with COVID-19, enrolled during active disease.

J is TRBJ2-2 and V is TRBV5-5, with 9 nucleotides matching TRBD2. Germline loops: CDR1 SGHKS, CDR2 YYEKEE (reference sequence). The V and J ends lost 4 bases and 0 bases, in that order; junction bases with no gene match: 7. The CDR3 is 17 amino acids. CDR3 DNA sequence: TGTGCCAGCAGCCCCCAGGCGGGAGGGACGAACACCGGGGAGCTGTTTTTT. This encodes CASSPQAGGTNTGELFF.

The CDR3 loop reads CASSRQENTEAFF. In nucleotides, the CDR3 is TGTGCCAGCAGCCGACAGGAGAACACTGAAGCTTTCTTT. V and J are TRBV3-1 (or the pseudogene TRBV3-2) and TRBJ1-1, with D perhaps TRBD1 (6 bases). Per the germline V gene, CDR1 is LGHDT and CDR2 is YNNKEL (reference sequence). The CDR3 spans 13 residues. The V and J ends lost 4 bases and 1 base respectively, with 7 bases between them.

This clone was seen once. This chain uses TRBV11-3 with TRBJ2-7; 7 nucleotides match TRBD1. Germline lookup yields CDR1 SGHNT and CDR2 YENEEA. The CDR3 is made up of 14 amino acids. With 6 bases clipped from V and 0 bases from J, the junction kept 5 bases outside the gene matches. The CDR3 here is CASSRDRASYEQYF. CDR3 in DNA: TGTGCCAGCAGTAGGGACAGAGCCTCCTACGAGCAGTACTTC.

The chain has TRBV15 and TRBJ1-6; 7 nucleotides align to TRBD1. With V trimmed by 3 bases and J by 5 bases, 10 bases remained unmatched. The CDR3 contains 17 residues. Germline V CDR1 and CDR2: LNHNV, YYDKDF (reference sequence). The CDR3 coding sequence is TGTGCCACCAGCAGGAACCGGGACAGCAATGATAATTCACCCCTCCACTTT. Translation: CATSRNRDSNDNSPLHF.

This clone was counted between two and nine times. The rearrangement joins TRBV9 to TRBJ1-1; D is possibly TRBD1 (5 bases). This CDR3 is built from 15 residues. Trimming took off 2 bases at V and 3 bases at J, with 14 bases between the two ends. In germline, CDR1 is SGDLS, CDR2 YYNGEE. CDR3 sequence reads: CASSVYGGGDTEAFF. The CDR3 DNA reads as TGTGCCAGCAGCGTTTACGGGGGAGGGGACACTGAAGCTTTCTTT.

This clone was recorded only once. The V call is TRBV7-2, the J call TRBJ2-1, with D perhaps TRBD2 (5 bases). V was cut by 5 bases and J by 2 bases, with 13 bases left in between. Germline values: CDR1 SGHTA, CDR2 FQGNSA. This CDR3 region has 15 residues. Here the CDR3 reads CASSTQAATYNEQFF. In DNA form, the CDR3 reads TGTGCCAGCAGCACGCAAGCGGCCACCTACAATGAGCAGTTCTTC.

A few counts support this clone. V and J are TRBV18 and TRBJ1-3, with 8 positions matching TRBD1. The J segment lost 2 bases and the V segment lost 4 bases, leaving 7 bases of the junction unmatched. CDR1 and CDR2 from the germline V gene are KGHSH and LQKENI. This CDR3 region has 16 residues. The CDR3: CASSLQGTGAGNTIYF. CDR3 bases: TGTGCCAGCTCACTACAAGGGACAGGAGCTGGAAACACCATATATTTT.

This clone has a single count. The chain has TRBV24-1 and TRBJ2-5; D might be TRBD2 (6 bases). V was cut by 4 bases and J by 1 base, with 9 bases left in between. The CDR3 covers 14 residues. Germline V gene sequence: CDR1 KGHDR, CDR2 SFDVKD. The CDR3 DNA reads as TGTGCCACCAGTGAAGACGGGAGCCAAGAGACCCAGTACTTC. Translating it yields CATSEDGSQETQYF.

The genes are TRBV6-5 and TRBJ2-1, with a weak D call TRBD2 (5 bases). The ends were cut back, 4 bases at V and 5 bases at J, with 9 bases in the middle. The V gene's germline CDR1 is MNHEY and CDR2 SVGAGI. The CDR3 contains 13 residues. The CDR3 DNA is TGTGCCAGCAGTTCCCTAGCAAACAATGAGCAGTTCTTC. Translating gives CASSSLANNEQFF.

The rearrangement links TRBV9 to TRBJ2-7; 7 bases line up with TRBD1. The CDR3 sequence is 16 residues long. Germline V gene sequence: CDR1 SGDLS, CDR2 YYNGEE. V was pared by 0 bases and J by 0 bases, with 6 bases of the junction left unmatched. The CDR3: CASSVEPDRASYEQYF. DNA for the CDR3: TGTGCCAGCAGCGTAGAGCCCGACAGGGCCTCCTACGAGCAGTACTTC.

This chain joins TRBV7-2 and TRBJ1-1; unclear D gene. The CDR3 runs to 13 residues. Germline CDR1 is SGHTA and CDR2 is FQGNSA. V lost 5 bases, J lost 1 base, and 8 bases lay in between. CDR3 amino acids: CASSRGWNTEAFF. DNA of the CDR3: TGTGCCAGCAGCCGGGGTTGGAACACTGAAGCTTTCTTT.

V usage is TRBV4-1 and J usage is TRBJ1-3, with 7 bases matching TRBD1. Germline assignment: CDR1 MGHRA and CDR2 YSYEKL. The CDR3 consists of 20 residues. Trimming cost V 2 bases and J 5 bases; bases outside gene matches: 21. CDR3 coding DNA: TGCGCCAGCAGCCAAATACAACAGGGGACCAACCCCTCAAGCCGAAACACCATATATTTT. It codes for CASSQIQQGTNPSSRNTIYF.

This rearrangement joins TRBV6-5 to TRBJ1-5; a weak D match, TRBD1 (5 bases). The CDR3 has 14 residues. Between the trimmed V and J ends, which lost 10 bases and 1 base, there was a span of 14 bases. Germline V gene lookup returns CDR1 MNHEY and CDR2 SVGAGI. CDR3 amino acids: CAIRRDWSNQPQHF. DNA for the CDR3: TGTGCCATACGAAGGGACTGGAGCAATCAGCCCCAGCATTTT.

The chain joins TRBV7-3 to TRBJ1-5; D not certain. Trimming removed 6 bases from V and 6 bases from J, with 12 bases in between. The CDR3 is 13 residues long. Germline V gene sequence: CDR1 SGHTA, CDR2 FQGTGA. The CDR3 protein is CASSLMYGQPQHF. The CDR3 coding sequence is TGTGCCAGCAGTCTAATGTATGGTCAGCCCCAGCATTTT.

The V and J genes are TRBV2 and TRBJ2-2; D gene uncertain. The CDR3 covers 16 residues. Germline CDR1 reads SNHLY; CDR2 reads FYNNEI. Trimming pared 1 base from V and 4 bases from J, leaving 13 bases between. The CDR3 DNA sequence: TGTGCCAGCAGTGAAGACCCGGAGCGTCGCACCGGGGAGCTGTTTTTT. Amino acids: CASSEDPERRTGELFF.

The chain combines TRBV30 with TRBJ1-1; TRBD1 matches at 10 bases. V shed 3 bases and J 0 bases; nucleotides not matched to a gene: 4. Germline CDR1 is GTSNPN and CDR2 is SVGIG (reference sequence). This CDR3 region has 15 residues. For the CDR3, the DNA is TGTGCCTGGAGCTGGGGGACAGGGGTGAACACTGAAGCTTTCTTT. Encoded protein: CAWSWGTGVNTEAFF.

This clone has a count of ten or more. This CDR3 is CASSIQGLGQPQHF. CDR3 in DNA: TGTGCCAGTAGTATTCAGGGATTGGGTCAGCCCCAGCATTTT. The chain combines TRBV19 with TRBJ1-5; perhaps TRBD1 as D (5 bases). CDR3 length equals 14 residues. From germline, CDR1 is LNHDA and CDR2 SQIVND (reference sequence). V was pared by 3 bases and J by 6 bases, with 12 bases between.

This clone was counted a few times. J is TRBJ1-3 and V is TRBV5-3, with 7 bases identical to TRBD1. TRBV5-3 is treated as an ORF (open reading frame) with a function not yet certain. CDR3 length equals 16 residues. J lost 0 bases, V lost 7 bases, and 10 bases had no gene match. CDR3 coding DNA: TGTGCCAGACTTCTACCGGGACAGCTCTCTGGAAACACCATATATTTT. Amino acid sequence: CARLLPGQLSGNTIYF.

The rearrangement joins TRBV7-6 to TRBJ1-4; no reliable D call. The V gene lost 3 bases and the J gene lost 4 bases, with 12 bases spanning the gap. The CDR3 runs to 15 residues. Germline CDR1 and CDR2: SGHVS and FNYEAQ. In DNA, the CDR3 is TGTGCCAGCAGCTTTCTCCCGGCGGATAATGAAAAACTGTTTTTT. The encoded protein is CASSFLPADNEKLFF.

V and J are TRBV20-1 and TRBJ1-2; possible D gene TRBD1, 5 bases. This CDR3 has 13 residues. Trimming cost V 3 bases and J 8 bases, with 16 bases left between them. From germline, CDR1 is DFQATT and CDR2 SNEGSKA (reference sequence). The CDR3 bases are TGCAGTGCTAGTAAGGGGAGGGCTGCCGGCTACACCTTC. Translated: CSASKGRAAGYTF.

Here the CDR3 reads CASSLGRGTLNTGELFF. The DNA of the CDR3 is TGCGCCAGCAGCTTGGGCAGGGGGACACTGAACACCGGGGAGCTGTTTTTT. The chain recombines TRBV5-1 with TRBJ2-2, with 7 positions matching TRBD1. Germline CDR1 is SGHRS and CDR2 is YFSETQ. J was trimmed by 1 base and V by 0 bases; bases with no gene match: 6. CDR3 length: 17 residues.

The chain couples TRBV5-6 to TRBJ1-1; D unclear. Germline lookup yields CDR1 SGHDT and CDR2 YYEEEE. This CDR3 spans 15 amino acids. Trimming took 0 bases from V and 2 from J, leaving 11 bases between them. Written as DNA, the CDR3 is TGTGCCAGCAGCTTGGGGCTGGGAGACAACACTGAAGCTTTCTTT. This translates into CASSLGLGDNTEAFF.

The chain combines TRBV4-1 with TRBJ2-1, with 8 bases matching TRBD2. The length of the CDR3 is 18 residues. Per the germline V gene, CDR1 is MGHRA and CDR2 is YSYEKL. The junction had 14 bases not matched to a gene; V was cut back by 0 bases and J by 7 bases. The CDR3 nucleotides are TGCGCCAGCAGCCAAGATCCCGCGGATAGCGGGACCTTTAATGAGCAGTTCTTC. This codes for CASSQDPADSGTFNEQFF.

V usage is TRBV30 and J usage is TRBJ1-2; TRBD1 agrees at 7 bases. The CDR3 consists of 15 residues. Looked up from germline, CDR1 is GTSNPN and CDR2 is SVGIG (reference sequence). V shed 0 bases, J shed 8 bases, and the junction held 12 bases outside the gene matches. The CDR3 loop is CAWSVGGGGLQGYTF. CDR3 DNA: TGTGCCTGGAGTGTAGGAGGGGGCGGATTGCAGGGCTACACCTTC.

This sequence joins TRBV7-8 and TRBJ2-7, with 9 positions matching TRBD2. J was trimmed by 7 bases and V by 4 bases; bases with no gene match: 14. The CDR3 runs to 16 residues. Germline CDR1 SGHVS, CDR2 FQNEAQ. The CDR3 spells CASSYRGASGTREQYF. DNA of the CDR3: TGTGCCAGCAGCTACCGAGGGGCTAGCGGGACTCGGGAGCAGTACTTC.

The V call is TRBV2, the J call TRBJ2-7, with D possibly matching TRBD1 (6 bases). CDR1 and CDR2 from the germline V gene are SNHLY and FYNNEI. V was cut by 0 bases and J by 0 bases, with 9 bases left in between. The CDR3 sequence is 15 residues long. DNA for the CDR3: TGTGCCAGCAGTGAAGCGGGGGCAGGCTCCTACGAGCAGTACTTC. It is translated as CASSEAGAGSYEQYF.

This chain connects TRBV5-6 to TRBJ1-4, with 10 nucleotides matching TRBD1. The CDR3 is made up of 15 amino acids. The J segment lost 5 bases and the V segment lost 4 bases, leaving 5 bases of the junction unmatched. Germline values: CDR1 SGHDT, CDR2 YYEEEE. The CDR3 DNA is TGTGCCAGCAGCGCAGACAGGGGGCGGAATGAAAAACTGTTTTTT. Protein sequence: CASSADRGRNEKLFF.

The chain uses TRBV19 and TRBJ1-1; TRBD1 matches at 8 bases. This CDR3 is built from 14 residues. V lost 4 bases, J lost 3 bases, and 4 bases stayed unmatched. Germline CDR1 is LNHDA and CDR2 is SQIVND (reference sequence). In nucleotides, the CDR3 is TGTGCCAGTAGTACTACAGGGGGGTACACTGAAGCTTTCTTT. This translates into CASSTTGGYTEAFF.

This chain joins TRBV6-5 and TRBJ2-7, with TRBD2 identical over 8 bases. Germline loops: CDR1 MNHEY, CDR2 SVGAGI. The CDR3 consists of 13 residues. The V gene end was trimmed by 6 bases and the J gene end by 5 bases; junction bases not matched to a gene: 6. CDR3 bases: TGTGCCAGCAGCCGATGGACTAGCAACGAGCAGTACTTC. Its translation is CASSRWTSNEQYF.